The table lists the clone carrying this T cell receptor (beta chain) with a few counts. This specimen comes from a study of blood T cell repertoires in COVID-19. Whole-study context: T cells, B-cell-depleted T cells, or PBMCs provided the cDNA or gDNA that served as material.

Seattle-derived patients entered the study during active infection and were followed longitudinally. Sequencing was performed with immunoSEQ multiplex PCR; in TCRdb, only in-frame clones are kept and a portion is missing. This sample carries around 230,000 clones, around 85% of them seen once, and the ten largest clones take approximately 5.1%. The CDR3 contains 18 residues. Germline V gene sequence: CDR1 LNHDA, CDR2 SQIVND (reference sequence). The V gene end was trimmed by 6 bases and the J gene end by 0 bases; junction bases not matched to a gene: 13. The sequenced sample consisted of peripheral blood. This sequence joins TRBV19 and TRBJ2-1; TRBD1 matches 8 bases. This receptor was identified in a man aged 45-65 years with COVID-19, enrolled during active disease. CDR3 sequence reads: CASRDSRDRISSYNEQFF. In DNA, the CDR3 is TGTGCCAGTAGGGACTCCCGGGACAGGATTAGCTCCTACAATGAGCAGTTCTTC.